The entry below describes one T cell receptor (beta chain). 60 Vbeta and 13 Jbeta primers were used in PCR. The data were produced by immunoSEQ multiplex PCR, yet TCRdb's version contains in-frame clones alone and is incomplete. In the table there are about 130,000 clones, around 83% of which are singletons. V trimming: 3 bases; J trimming: 2 bases; junction bases outside the gene matches: 2. Germline values: CDR1 SGHNT, CDR2 YYREEE (reference sequence). The CDR3 has 13 amino acids. The data derive from a study of cytomegalovirus exposure and HLA in healthy donors. The chain uses TRBV5-4 and TRBJ2-7; 7 nucleotides agree with TRBD2. Material for sequencing was PBMCs. The source is a man over 45 in good health and CMV-seronegative. CDR3 coding DNA: TGTGCCAGCAGCTCCCGGGGGGCCTACGAGCAGTACTTC. This codes for CASSSRGAYEQYF.